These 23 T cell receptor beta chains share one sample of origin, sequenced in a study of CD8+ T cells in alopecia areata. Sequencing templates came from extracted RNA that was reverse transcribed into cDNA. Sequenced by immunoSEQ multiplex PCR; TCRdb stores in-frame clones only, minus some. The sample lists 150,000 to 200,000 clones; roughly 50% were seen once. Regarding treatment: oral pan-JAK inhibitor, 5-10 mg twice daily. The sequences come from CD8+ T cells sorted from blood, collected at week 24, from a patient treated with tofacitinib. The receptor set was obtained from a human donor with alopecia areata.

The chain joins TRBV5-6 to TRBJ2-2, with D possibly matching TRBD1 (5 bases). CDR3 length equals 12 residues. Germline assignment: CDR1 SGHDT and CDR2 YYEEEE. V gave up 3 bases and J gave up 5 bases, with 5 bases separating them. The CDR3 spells CASSWTTGELFF. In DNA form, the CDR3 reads TGTGCCAGCAGCTGGACAACCGGGGAGCTGTTTTTT.

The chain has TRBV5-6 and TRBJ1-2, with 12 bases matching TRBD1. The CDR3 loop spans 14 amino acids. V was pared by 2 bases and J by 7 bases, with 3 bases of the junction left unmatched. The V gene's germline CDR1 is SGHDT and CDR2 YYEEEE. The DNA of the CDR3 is TGTGCCAGCAGCTTCGGGACAGGGGGCAGTGGCTACACCTTC. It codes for CASSFGTGGSGYTF.

CDR3 protein: CASSRGGAEQFF. DNA for the CDR3: TGCGCCAGCAGCCGAGGGGGGGCTGAGCAGTTCTTC. The J gene is TRBJ2-1, the V gene TRBV4-1; the D gene is possibly TRBD2 (7 bases). Per germline, CDR1 MGHRA and CDR2 YSYEKL. V lost 4 bases and J lost 9, with 10 bases in between. The CDR3 has 12 residues.

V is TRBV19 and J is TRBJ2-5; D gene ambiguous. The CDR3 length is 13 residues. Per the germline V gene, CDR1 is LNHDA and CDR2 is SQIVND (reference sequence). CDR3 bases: TGTGTCCTAGTTGGCCCGAGTTCGGAGACCCAGTACTTC. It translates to CVLVGPSSETQYF.

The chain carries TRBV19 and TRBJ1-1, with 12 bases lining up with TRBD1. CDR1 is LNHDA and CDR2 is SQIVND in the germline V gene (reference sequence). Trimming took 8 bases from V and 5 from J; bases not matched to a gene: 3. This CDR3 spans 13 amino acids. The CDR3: CASRDRGLTEAFF. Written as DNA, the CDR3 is TGTGCCAGTCGGGACAGGGGGCTTACTGAAGCTTTCTTT.

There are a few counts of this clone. The CDR3 is CASSLRGGSNQPQHF. The CDR3 DNA reads as TGCGCCAGCAGCCTCCGGGGGGGTAGCAATCAGCCCCAGCATTTT. This rearrangement joins TRBV5-1 to TRBJ1-5, with D possibly matching TRBD1 (5 bases). Trimming removed 4 bases from V and 0 bases from J, with 11 bases in between. Germline CDR1 reads SGHRS; CDR2 reads YFSETQ. The CDR3 length is 15 residues. Using reference TRBV5-1 and TRBJ1-5 for the parts outside the CDR3, the full variable domain is KAGVTQTPRYLIKTRGQQVTLSCSPISGHRSVSWYQQTPGQGLQFLFEYFSETQRNKGNFPGRFSGRQFSNSRSEMNVSTLELGDSALYLCASSLRGGSNQPQHFGDGTRLSIL.

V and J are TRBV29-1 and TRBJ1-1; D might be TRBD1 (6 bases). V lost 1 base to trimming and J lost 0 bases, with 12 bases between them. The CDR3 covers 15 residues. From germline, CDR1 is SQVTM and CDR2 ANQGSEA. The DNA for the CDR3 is TGCAGCGTTGAAGTCAGGGGCCAGGTGAACACTGAAGCTTTCTTT. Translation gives CSVEVRGQVNTEAFF.

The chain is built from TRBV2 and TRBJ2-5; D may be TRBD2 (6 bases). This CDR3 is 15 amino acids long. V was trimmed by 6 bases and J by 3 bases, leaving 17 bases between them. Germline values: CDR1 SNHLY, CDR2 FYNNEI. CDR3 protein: CASSAGPSREETQYF. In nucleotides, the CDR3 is TGTGCCAGCAGCGCGGGACCTTCAAGGGAAGAGACCCAGTACTTC.

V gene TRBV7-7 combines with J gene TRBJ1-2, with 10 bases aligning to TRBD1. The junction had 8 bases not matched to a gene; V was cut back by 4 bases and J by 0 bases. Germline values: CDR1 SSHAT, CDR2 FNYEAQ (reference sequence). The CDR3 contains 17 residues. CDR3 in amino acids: CASSWGQGIGPNYGYTF. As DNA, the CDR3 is TGTGCCAGCAGCTGGGGACAGGGGATTGGCCCTAACTATGGCTACACCTTC.

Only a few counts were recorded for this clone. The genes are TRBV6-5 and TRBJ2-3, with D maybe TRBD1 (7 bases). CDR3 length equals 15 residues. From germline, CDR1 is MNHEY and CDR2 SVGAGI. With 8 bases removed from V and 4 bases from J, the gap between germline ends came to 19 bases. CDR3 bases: TGTGCCAGCTGGGCGGGGAGACAGGGACCAGATACGCAGTATTTT. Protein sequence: CASWAGRQGPDTQYF.

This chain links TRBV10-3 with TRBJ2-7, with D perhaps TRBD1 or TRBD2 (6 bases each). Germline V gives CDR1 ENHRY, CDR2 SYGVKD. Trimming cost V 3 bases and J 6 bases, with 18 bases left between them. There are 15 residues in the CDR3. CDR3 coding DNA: TGTGCCATCAGTGATGGGGGGCCTGGTGGTGGCGAGCAGTACTTC. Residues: CAISDGGPGGGEQYF.

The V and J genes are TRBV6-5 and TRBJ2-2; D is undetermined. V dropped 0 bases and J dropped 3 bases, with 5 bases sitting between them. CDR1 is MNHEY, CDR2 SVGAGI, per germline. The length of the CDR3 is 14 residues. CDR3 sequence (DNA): TGTGCCAGCAGTTACTCAGGGTACACCGGGGAGCTGTTTTTT. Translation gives CASSYSGYTGELFF.

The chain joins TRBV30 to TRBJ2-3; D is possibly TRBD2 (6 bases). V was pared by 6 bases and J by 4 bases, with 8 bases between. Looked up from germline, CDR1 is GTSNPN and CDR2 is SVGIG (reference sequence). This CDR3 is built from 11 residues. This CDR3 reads CACAGSDTQYF. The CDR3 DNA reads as TGTGCCTGCGCGGGGTCAGATACGCAGTATTTT. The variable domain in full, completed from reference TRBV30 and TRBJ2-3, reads SQTIHQWPATLVQPVGSPLSLECTVEGTSNPNLYWYRQAAGRGLQLLFYSVGIGQISSEVPQNLSASRPQDRQFILSSKKLLLSDSGFYLCACAGSDTQYFGPGTRLTVL.

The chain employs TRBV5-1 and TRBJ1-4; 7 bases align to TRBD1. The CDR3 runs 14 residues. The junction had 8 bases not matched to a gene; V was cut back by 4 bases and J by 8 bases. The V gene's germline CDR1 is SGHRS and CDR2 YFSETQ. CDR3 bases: TGCGCCAGCAGCCTGGGACAGTCCTACGAAAAACTGTTTTTT. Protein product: CASSLGQSYEKLFF.

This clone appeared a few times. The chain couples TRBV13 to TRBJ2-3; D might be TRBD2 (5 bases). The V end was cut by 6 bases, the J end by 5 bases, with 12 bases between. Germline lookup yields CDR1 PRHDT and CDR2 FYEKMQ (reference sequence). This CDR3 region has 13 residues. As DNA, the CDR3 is TGTGCCAGCAGGGACGGAGGACTAGATACGCAGTATTTT. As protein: CASRDGGLDTQYF.

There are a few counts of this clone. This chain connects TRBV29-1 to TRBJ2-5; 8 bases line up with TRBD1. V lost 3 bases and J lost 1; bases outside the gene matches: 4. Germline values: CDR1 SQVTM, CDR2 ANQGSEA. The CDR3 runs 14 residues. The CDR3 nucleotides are TGCAGCGTTGAGAGAACAGGGGGCCAAGAGACCCAGTACTTC. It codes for CSVERTGGQETQYF.

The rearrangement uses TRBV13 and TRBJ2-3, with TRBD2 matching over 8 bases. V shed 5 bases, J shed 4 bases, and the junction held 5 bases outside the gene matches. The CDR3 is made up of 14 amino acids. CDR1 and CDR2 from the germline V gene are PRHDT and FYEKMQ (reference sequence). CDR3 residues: CASSQQTSADTQYF. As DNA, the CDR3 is TGTGCCAGCAGCCAACAGACTAGCGCAGATACGCAGTATTTT.

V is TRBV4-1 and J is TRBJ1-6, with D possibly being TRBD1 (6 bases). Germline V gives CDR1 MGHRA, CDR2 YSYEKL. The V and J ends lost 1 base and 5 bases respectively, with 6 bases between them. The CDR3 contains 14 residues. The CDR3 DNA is TGCGCCAGCAGCCAAGGGACAGATAATTCACCCCTCCACTTT. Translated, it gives CASSQGTDNSPLHF.

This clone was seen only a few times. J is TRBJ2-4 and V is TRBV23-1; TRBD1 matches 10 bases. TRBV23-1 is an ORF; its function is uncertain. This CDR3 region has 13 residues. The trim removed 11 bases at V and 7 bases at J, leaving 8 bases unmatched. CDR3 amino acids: CAECRDRGNIQYF. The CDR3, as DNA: TGCGCCGAATGCCGGGACAGGGGCAACATTCAGTACTTC.

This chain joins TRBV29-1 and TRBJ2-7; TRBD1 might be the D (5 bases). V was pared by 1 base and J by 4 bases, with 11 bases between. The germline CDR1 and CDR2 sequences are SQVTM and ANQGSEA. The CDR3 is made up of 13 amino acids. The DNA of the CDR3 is TGCAGCGTTGAAGTAGGGGCGCAGTACGAGCAGTACTTC. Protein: CSVEVGAQYEQYF.

CDR3 sequence: CASSQTGQGNSPLHF. The CDR3, as DNA: TGTGCCAGCAGCCAAACTGGACAGGGGAATTCACCCCTCCACTTT. The rearrangement joins TRBV4-2 to TRBJ1-6, with TRBD1 matching over 9 bases. Germline CDR1 and CDR2: LGHNA and YNFKEQ. The CDR3 covers 15 residues. The V segment lost 2 bases and the J segment 7 bases; nucleotides outside the gene matches: 3.

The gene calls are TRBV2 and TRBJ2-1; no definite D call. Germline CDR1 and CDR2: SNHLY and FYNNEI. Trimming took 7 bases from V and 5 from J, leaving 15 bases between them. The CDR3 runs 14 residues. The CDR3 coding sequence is TGTGCCAGCATTTATTCTTCAGAGGACAATGAGCAGTTCTTC. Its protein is CASIYSSEDNEQFF.

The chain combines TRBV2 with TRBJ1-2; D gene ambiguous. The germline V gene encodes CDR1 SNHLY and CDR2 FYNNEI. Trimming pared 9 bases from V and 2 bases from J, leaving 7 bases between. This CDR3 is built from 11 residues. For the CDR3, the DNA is TGTGCCAGTCCCCGCAACTATGGCTACACCTTC. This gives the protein CASPRNYGYTF.